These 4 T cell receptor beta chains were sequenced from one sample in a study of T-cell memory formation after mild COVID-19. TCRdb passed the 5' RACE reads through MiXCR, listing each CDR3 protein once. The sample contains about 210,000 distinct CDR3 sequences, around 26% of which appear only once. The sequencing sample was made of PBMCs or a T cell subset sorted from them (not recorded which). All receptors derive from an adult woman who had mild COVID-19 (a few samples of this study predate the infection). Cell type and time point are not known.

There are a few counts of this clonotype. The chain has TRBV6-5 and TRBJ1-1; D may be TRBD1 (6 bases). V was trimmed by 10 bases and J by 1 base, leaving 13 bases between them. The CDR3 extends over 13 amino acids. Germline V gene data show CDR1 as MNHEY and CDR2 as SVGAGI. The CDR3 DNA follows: TGTGCCACCTTGGGACACTGGAACACTGAAGCTTTCTTT. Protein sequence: CATLGHWNTEAFF.

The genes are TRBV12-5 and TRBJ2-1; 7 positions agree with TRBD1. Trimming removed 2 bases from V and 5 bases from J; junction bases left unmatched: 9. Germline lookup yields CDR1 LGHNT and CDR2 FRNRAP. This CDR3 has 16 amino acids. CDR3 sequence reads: CASGLTRTGRHNEQFF. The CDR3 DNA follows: TGTGCTAGTGGTTTGACCCGGACAGGCAGACACAATGAGCAGTTCTTC.

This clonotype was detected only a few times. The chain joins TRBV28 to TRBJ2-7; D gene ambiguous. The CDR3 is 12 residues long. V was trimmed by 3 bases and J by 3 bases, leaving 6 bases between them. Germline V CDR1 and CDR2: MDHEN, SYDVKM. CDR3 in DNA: TGTGCCAGCAGTTTGAACGGCTACGAGCAGTACTTC. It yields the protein CASSLNGYEQYF.

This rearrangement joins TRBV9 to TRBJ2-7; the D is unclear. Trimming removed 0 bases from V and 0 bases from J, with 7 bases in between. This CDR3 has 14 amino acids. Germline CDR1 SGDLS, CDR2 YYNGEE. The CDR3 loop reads CASSVATTSYEQYF. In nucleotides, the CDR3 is TGTGCCAGCAGCGTAGCTACGACCTCCTACGAGCAGTACTTC.